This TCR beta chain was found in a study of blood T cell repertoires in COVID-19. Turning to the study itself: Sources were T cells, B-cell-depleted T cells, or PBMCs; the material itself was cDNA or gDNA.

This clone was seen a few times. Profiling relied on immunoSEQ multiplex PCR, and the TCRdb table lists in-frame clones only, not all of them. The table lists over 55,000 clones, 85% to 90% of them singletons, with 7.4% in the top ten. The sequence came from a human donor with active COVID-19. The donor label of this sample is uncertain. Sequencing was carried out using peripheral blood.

In DNA, the CDR3 is TGTGCCAGCAGCTTTACAGGGGCTTCGTACGAGCAGTACTTC. Its protein is CASSFTGASYEQYF. This chain links TRBV7-2 with TRBJ2-7, with 7 bases identical to TRBD1. This CDR3 contains 14 residues. Germline trimming cut 3 bases from V and 4 bases from J; bases unmatched to any gene: 6. Germline CDR1 and CDR2: SGHTA and FQGNSA.